This T cell receptor beta chain was captured by sequencing in a study of HIV-infected patients and healthy controls. Study results and limitations: HIV-associated CDR3 frequencies dropped significantly during therapy; CMV-associated ones, mostly rising, changed nonsignificantly.

About 450 ng RNA was reverse transcribed with alpha and beta constant-region primers. Separate chain-specific third strand synthesis with multiplexing indices produced the alpha and beta libraries. The library had 12-nucleotide molecular identifiers formed by two random hexamers joined together. TCRdb processed the 5' RACE reads anew with MiXCR; each CDR3 protein has one entry. The sample includes some 20,000 distinct CDR3 sequences, under 9.5% of them seen just once. Roughly three months, about 14 weeks, into antiretroviral therapy, follow-up blood was collected. Whole blood was used without fractionation, so all unsorted peripheral T cells were included. Peripheral blood, more than 2 ml, was drawn for RNA extraction. V lost 5 bases, J lost 4 bases, and 14 bases lay in between. The CDR3 loop spans 14 amino acids. Germline V gene data show CDR1 as LGHNT and CDR2 as FRNRAP. This clonotype was seen many times. Its antigen is not known.

This receptor was identified in an adult with HIV infection. Sequencing was performed on blood, taken during antiretroviral therapy. V is TRBV12-5 and J is TRBJ1-1; weak D call: TRBD1 (5 bases). Here the CDR3 reads CASGLLDTRTEAFF. CDR3 DNA: TGTGCTAGTGGTCTCCTGGACACGCGCACTGAAGCTTTCTTT.